This is a list of T cell receptor beta chains from one sample in a study of cytomegalovirus exposure and HLA in healthy donors. Sequenced by immunoSEQ multiplex PCR; TCRdb stores in-frame clones only, minus some. This sample yields some 140,000 clones, of which roughly 80% are seen a single time; 2.5% to 3.5% belongs to the top ten. Sequencing input: PBMCs. The receptors here all came from a female donor in good health and CMV-seronegative. Both conserved end residues are part of each CDR3. A D gene is named only where the DNA matches it firmly. Rows may omit the clone size; those that give it use once, few, many or a size class.

V gene	J gene	clone size	D gene	CDR3 DNA	CDR3 protein
TRBV7-7	TRBJ2-7	-	TRBD2	TGTGCTAGCAGCCCTAGGACTAGTGGGTACGAGCAGTACTTC	CASSPRTSGYEQYF
TRBV27	TRBJ2-7	few	TRBD1	TGTGCCAGCAGCCGGACAGGCTCCTACGAGCAGTACTTC	CASSRTGSYEQYF
TRBV11-2	TRBJ2-7	once	-	TGTGCCAGCAGCTTAGTGAGGGGGGGCGAGCAGTACTTC	CASSLVRGGEQYF
TRBV2	TRBJ1-2	-	-	TGTGCCAGCACCCTCCGGGGCGGGGATCCCTTCTATGGCTACACCTTC	CASTLRGGDPFYGYTF
TRBV4-3	TRBJ2-3	-	-	TGCGCCAGCAGCCAAGTCCTAGTTGGGTTGGAAGATACGCAGTATTTT	CASSQVLVGLEDTQYF
TRBV5-4	TRBJ2-7	once	TRBD1	TGTGCCAGCAGCGGGACAGGGAATATGAACGAGCAGTACTTC	CASSGTGNMNEQYF
TRBV19	TRBJ1-6	-	-	TGTGCCAGTAGTCCCGGGGGGCGGTCACCCCTCCACTTT	CASSPGGRSPLHF
TRBV5-4	TRBJ2-5	once	-	TGTGCCAGCAGAGGGGCCAGCAATGGGGAGACCCAGTACTTC	CASRGASNGETQYF
TRBV27	TRBJ2-3	-	TRBD1	TGTGCCAGCAGTTCTCTTGGGGACAGGGAATCAGATACGCAGTATTTT	CASSSLGDRESDTQYF
TRBV5-8	TRBJ2-5	-	TRBD1	TGTGCCAGCAGCTTGGGGTCTGGGCAGGGGGCTTCAGAGACCCAGTACTTC	CASSLGSGQGASETQYF
TRBV5-5	TRBJ2-3	-	TRBD2	TGTGCCAGCAGCCGGACTAGCGATTCTTGGGATACGCAGTATTTT	CASSRTSDSWDTQYF
TRBV6-5	TRBJ2-7	-	TRBD1	TGTGCCAGCAGCTCTCAGACAGGGAAGACCTACGAGCAGTACTTC	CASSSQTGKTYEQYF
TRBV9	TRBJ2-3	-	TRBD2	TGTGCCAGCTCCCTATGGAGCGGGGGATTCACAGATACGCAGTATTTT	CASSLWSGGFTDTQYF
TRBV5-1	TRBJ2-7	-	-	TGCGCCAGCAGCTTGCTTGGCTCGGGGGTCTACGAGCAGTACTTC	CASSLLGSGVYEQYF
TRBV5-1	TRBJ1-4	-	TRBD1	TGCGCCGGCAGCTTGGGACAGGGAGCTAATGAAAAACTGTTTTTT	CAGSLGQGANEKLFF
TRBV7-7	TRBJ2-2	-	TRBD1	TGTGCTAGCAGCACGGACAGGGGCGCCGGGGAGCTGTTTTTT	CASSTDRGAGELFF
TRBV5-1	TRBJ2-2	-	TRBD1	TGCGCCAGCAGCCCGACAGGGCCCGAATCCACCGGGGAGCTGTTTTTT	CASSPTGPESTGELFF
TRBV2	TRBJ2-7	few	TRBD2	TGTGCCAGCTCTGACGGCGGAGCGGGGGCCTCCTACGAGCAGTACTTC	CASSDGGAGASYEQYF
TRBV27	TRBJ2-2	-	-	TGTGCCAGCAGTTTTCCCAGTCTTGGGGAGCTGTTTTTT	CASSFPSLGELFF
TRBV5-6	TRBJ1-5	-	TRBD1	TGTGCCAGCAGCAGGAACAGGGGGCTCAGCAATCAGCCCCAGCATTTT	CASSRNRGLSNQPQHF
TRBV29-1	TRBJ2-5	-	-	TGCAGCGTTGCCGGCACAAGCGTGTCCCAAGAGACCCAGTACTTC	CSVAGTSVSQETQYF
TRBV10-3	TRBJ2-2	-	-	TGTGCCATCAGTGAGCTTAAGGGGATGAACACCGGGGAGCTGTTTTTT	CAISELKGMNTGELFF
TRBV7-2	TRBJ2-5	-	-	TGTGCCAGCAGCCCCTCGTCCGAGGGCTCGGAGACCCAGTACTTC	CASSPSSEGSETQYF
TRBV5-1	TRBJ2-2	once	TRBD1	TGCGCCAGCAGCTCAGGGGGTACGAACACCGGGGAGCTGTTTTTT	CASSSGGTNTGELFF
TRBV30	TRBJ2-7	-	-	TGTGCCTGGAGTGTAAGTAGATTCTCCTACGAGCAGTACTTC	CAWSVSRFSYEQYF
TRBV5-1	TRBJ2-7	-	-	TGCGCCAGCAGCTTTCAGGGGAGCTCCTACGAGCAGTACTTC	CASSFQGSSYEQYF
TRBV19	TRBJ1-5	-	TRBD1	TGTGCCAGTAGTGCCCGGGACAGGGATGATCAGCCCCAGCATTTT	CASSARDRDDQPQHF
TRBV7-8	TRBJ1-6	-	-	TGTGCCAGCAGCCCACCCTCGGCGGGGAATTCACCCCTCCACTTT	CASSPPSAGNSPLHF
TRBV5-4	TRBJ2-3	-	TRBD2	TGTGCCAGCACCCGACTAGCGGGAACAGATACGCAGTATTTT	CASTRLAGTDTQYF
TRBV5-6	TRBJ2-5	-	-	TGTGCCAGCAGCTTGGGGCTAGCCCTGGAGACCCAGTACTTC	CASSLGLALETQYF
TRBV6-5	TRBJ2-7	-	TRBD1	TGTGCCAGCAGTTACGCGACAGGGAACGAGCAGTACTTC	CASSYATGNEQYF
TRBV2	TRBJ2-4	-	TRBD2	TGTGCCAGCAAGGCCGGACTAGCGGGGGGGAAAAACATTCAGTACTTC	CASKAGLAGGKNIQYF
TRBV6-5	TRBJ1-2	few	TRBD1	TGTGCCAGCAGTTACTCAACAGGGGGCGGCTATGGCTACACCTTC	CASSYSTGGGYGYTF
TRBV11-2	TRBJ1-1	-	-	TGTGCCAGCACCGCACGCAGGGAAACTGAAGCTTTCTTT	CASTARRETEAFF
TRBV10-3	TRBJ1-5	-	-	TGTGCCATCAGCCGCCTACCGGACAGCCAGCCCCAGCATTTT	CAISRLPDSQPQHF
TRBV30	TRBJ2-5	-	-	TGTGCCTGGAGTGTATCGGGTTACGAGACCCAGTACTTC	CAWSVSGYETQYF
TRBV11-3	TRBJ1-2	-	-	TGTGCCAGCAGTAGGGGAAGTAACTATGGCTACACCTTC	CASSRGSNYGYTF
TRBV19	TRBJ1-5	once	-	TGTGCCAGTATGGGAGGACCTCGGCAGCCCCAGCATTTT	CASMGGPRQPQHF
TRBV15	TRBJ2-7	-	TRBD2	TGTGCCACCAGCCCTACCGGGACTACCGGCCCTGTGGACTTC	CATSPTGTTGPVDF
TRBV27	TRBJ2-7	-	TRBD2	TGTGCCAGCAGGGTAGCGGGAGGGCCGAATGAGCAGTACTTC	CASRVAGGPNEQYF
TRBV2	TRBJ2-5	-	TRBD2	TGTGCCAGCAGGTCTAGCGGAGAGACCCAGTACTTC	CASRSSGETQYF
TRBV20-1	TRBJ1-1	-	-	TGCAGTGCTACCCCAGGGGTTCAGGCTTTCTTT	CSATPGVQAFF
TRBV14	TRBJ1-4	-	-	TGTGCCAGCAGCCGACAAGGCTGGGAAAAACTGTTTTTT	CASSRQGWEKLFF
TRBV6-5	TRBJ1-1	-	-	TGTGCCAGCAGTTCCTGGACGGACATGAACACTGAAGCTTTCTTT	CASSSWTDMNTEAFF
TRBV4-1	TRBJ2-1	-	TRBD1	TGCGCCAGCAGCCAAGGAGGGCGGGGCGGGACAGGAGTTAAGGAGCAGTTCTTC	CASSQGGRGGTGVKEQFF
TRBV11-2	TRBJ2-1	many	TRBD2	TGTGCCAGCAGCTTTGGGACTAGATCTGGTGAGCAGTTCTTC	CASSFGTRSGEQFF
TRBV5-4	TRBJ2-1	-	TRBD1	TGTGCCAGCAGCCGGACAGGGGGCAGGAATGAGCAGTTCTTC	CASSRTGGRNEQFF
TRBV5-4	TRBJ2-5	-	-	TGTGCCAGCAGCTTGGTAGGGACTGGGGAGACCCAGTACTTC	CASSLVGTGETQYF
TRBV5-1	TRBJ2-5	-	TRBD2	TGCGCCAGCAGCCCCACTACGGGACTACTAGGAGGGACCCAGTACTTC	CASSPTTGLLGGTQYF
TRBV6-5	TRBJ1-1	-	-	TGTGCCAGCAGTTACACCGGGAACACTGAAGCTTTCTTT	CASSYTGNTEAFF
TRBV5-1	TRBJ2-1	few	-	TGCGCCAGCAGCTCGGACTTGGGCAATGAGCAGTTCTTC	CASSSDLGNEQFF
TRBV7-2	TRBJ1-1	-	-	TGTGCCAGCAGCTTAAATTATGGCAGGGAAGCTTTCTTT	CASSLNYGREAFF
TRBV7-9	TRBJ1-2	once	TRBD1	TGTGCCAGCAGCTTAGGCCAGGGGGCGGATGGCTACACCTTC	CASSLGQGADGYTF
TRBV30	TRBJ2-3	-	-	TGTGCCTGGAGTTCCCAGGGGACAGATACGCAGTATTTT	CAWSSQGTDTQYF
TRBV2	TRBJ1-5	few	-	TGTGCCAGCAGAGCTTATAGCAATCAGCCCCAGCATTTT	CASRAYSNQPQHF
TRBV25-1	TRBJ1-2	-	TRBD1	TGTGCCAGCGAATCAGGGGGAAACTATGGCTACACCTTC	CASESGGNYGYTF
TRBV11-2	TRBJ2-1	-	TRBD2	TGTGCCAGCAGTTCATTAGGGCGACCTAGCGGAACCTACAATGAGCAGTTCTTC	CASSSLGRPSGTYNEQFF
TRBV5-6	TRBJ2-2	-	TRBD2	TGTGCCAGCAGCTTTTGGACTAGCGGTAACACCGGGGAGCTGTTTTTT	CASSFWTSGNTGELFF
TRBV19	TRBJ2-3	-	-	TGTGCCAGTAGTATAGGTAGAAAACTAAGCACAGATACGCAGTATTTT	CASSIGRKLSTDTQYF